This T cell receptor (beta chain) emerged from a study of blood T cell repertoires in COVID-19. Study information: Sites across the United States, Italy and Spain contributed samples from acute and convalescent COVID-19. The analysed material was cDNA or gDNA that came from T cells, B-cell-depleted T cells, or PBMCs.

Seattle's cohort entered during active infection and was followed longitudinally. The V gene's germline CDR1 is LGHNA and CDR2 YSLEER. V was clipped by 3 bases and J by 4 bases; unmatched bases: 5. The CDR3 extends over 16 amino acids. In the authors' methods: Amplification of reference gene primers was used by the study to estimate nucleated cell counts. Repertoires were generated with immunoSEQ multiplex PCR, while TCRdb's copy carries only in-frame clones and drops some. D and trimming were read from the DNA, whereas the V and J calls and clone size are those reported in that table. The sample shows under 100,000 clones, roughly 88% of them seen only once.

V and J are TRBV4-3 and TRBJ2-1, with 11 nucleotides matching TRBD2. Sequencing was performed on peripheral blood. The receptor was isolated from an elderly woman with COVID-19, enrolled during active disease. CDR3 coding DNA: TGCGCCAGCAGCCAGGTCCTAGCGGGGGGTTACAATGAGCAGTTCTTC. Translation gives CASSQVLAGGYNEQFF.